The 8 T cell receptor beta chains in this list originate from one sample, sequenced in a study of cytomegalovirus exposure and HLA in healthy donors. 60 Vbeta and 13 Jbeta primers were used in PCR. Data came from immunoSEQ multiplex PCR; TCRdb stores just in-frame clones and leaves some out. This table holds about 100,000 clones, 78% found once. The sequencing input was PBMCs. All receptors derive from a woman in her forties in good health and CMV-seronegative.

The chain has TRBV6-6 and TRBJ1-2, with D uncertain. This CDR3 has 16 amino acids. Germline CDR1 reads MNHNY; CDR2 reads SVGAGI (reference sequence). V lost 6 bases and J lost 2, with 19 bases in between. The CDR3 spells CASSNGLERANYGYTF. CDR3 in DNA: TGTGCCAGCAGCAATGGACTGGAGAGGGCCAACTATGGCTACACCTTC.

The chain employs TRBV6-1 and TRBJ1-3; D unresolved. Trimming pared 2 bases from V and 1 base from J, leaving 15 bases between. The germline CDR1 and CDR2 sequences are MNHNS and SASEGT. This CDR3 spans 17 amino acids. The CDR3, as DNA: TGTGCCAGCAGTGAACCCCCAGGACGGGGATCTGGAAACACCATATATTTT. Translated: CASSEPPGRGSGNTIYF.

The gene calls are TRBV4-1 and TRBJ1-2, with D unresolved. V lost 2 bases and J 2 bases, leaving 6 bases between the germline ends. Germline CDR1 is MGHRA and CDR2 is YSYEKL. The CDR3 has 13 amino acids. This CDR3 is CASSQRENYGYTF. Here the CDR3 DNA reads TGCGCCAGCAGCCAAAGGGAGAACTATGGCTACACCTTC.

This chain uses TRBV27 with TRBJ2-1; D remains ambiguous. Trimming shortened V by 2 bases and J by 9 bases, and 14 bases separated the two germline ends. The CDR3 sequence is 14 residues long. The germline V gene has CDR1 MNHEY and CDR2 SMNVEV (reference sequence). The CDR3 loop is CASSLITRTGEQFF. DNA of the CDR3: TGTGCCAGCAGTTTAATCACTCGTACGGGTGAGCAGTTCTTC.

The chain employs TRBV7-3 and TRBJ2-7; maybe TRBD1 (6 bases). Germline lookup yields CDR1 SGHTA and CDR2 FQGTGA. The CDR3 is made up of 16 amino acids. Deletions cut 0 bases from V and 4 bases from J, with 16 bases between. In nucleotides, the CDR3 is TGTGCCAGCAGCTTAACCCCATCTGGGCAGGGGTACGAGCAGTACTTC. The encoded protein is CASSLTPSGQGYEQYF.

V usage is TRBV5-4 and J usage is TRBJ1-5; D ambiguous. This CDR3 comprises 14 residues. Trimming removed 3 bases from V and 5 bases from J, with 12 bases in between. Germline CDR1 reads SGHNT; CDR2 reads YYREEE (reference sequence). The CDR3 sequence is CASSSGPLDQPQHF. The CDR3 DNA reads TGTGCCAGCAGCTCCGGCCCTCTAGATCAGCCCCAGCATTTT.

The chain employs TRBV18 and TRBJ1-2, with D possibly being TRBD1 (5 bases). In germline, CDR1 is KGHSH, CDR2 LQKENI. V gave up 5 bases and J gave up 1 base, with 14 bases separating them. The CDR3 sequence is 15 residues long. DNA of the CDR3: TGTGCCAGCTCAATTAACCTACAGGATAACTATGGCTACACCTTC. This gives the protein CASSINLQDNYGYTF.

The table lists this clone with a few counts. The gene calls are TRBV25-1 and TRBJ1-4, with 7 bases matching TRBD1. This CDR3 comprises 14 residues. Germline loops: CDR1 MGHDK, CDR2 SYGVNS. V shed 2 bases and J 7 bases; nucleotides not matched to a gene: 4. This chain's CDR3 is CASSERGHGEKLFF. For the CDR3, the DNA is TGTGCCAGCAGTGAAAGGGGGCACGGTGAAAAACTGTTTTTT.